This T cell receptor beta chain appears in the sequencing data of a study of beta chain features in type 1 diabetes. The CDR3 spans 15 residues. CDR1 and CDR2 from the germline V gene are LNHDA and SQIVND (reference sequence). The V and J ends lost 5 bases and 0 bases respectively, with 10 bases between them. Study-level findings and limits: Whether TCRB rearrangement is influenced by HLA type was left unresolved in this analysis.

Since all of the isolated RNA was reverse transcribed, expressed TCRB transcripts were what got sequenced. Profiling relied on immunoSEQ multiplex PCR, and the TCRdb table lists in-frame clones only, not all of them. The sample yields about 370,000 clones, approximately 15% seen once. Notes on this clone: The antigen is unknown.

The TCR sequence derives from a woman aged 18-30 years in good health. The sequenced material came from naive CD4+ T cells from blood. This chain joins TRBV19 and TRBJ2-2; maybe TRBD2 (6 bases). The CDR3 region has the DNA TGTGCCAGTAGTGGCGGGACGGCGAACACCGGGGAGCTGTTTTTT. Its translation is CASSGGTANTGELFF.